The 4 T cell receptor beta chains below all came from one sample that was sequenced in a study of Tregs in tolerant kidney transplant recipients. Libraries were prepared by immunoSEQ multiplex PCR; TCRdb keeps only in-frame clonotypes and omits some of them. The sample totals roughly 50,000 clones. The sequencing used CD4+ T cells from blood, collected before the transplant. These receptors were collected from a human donor who received a combined kidney and bone marrow transplant.

As to this clone: Read coverage stops 3 residues before the CDR3 terminus; the germline J gene supplies the remainder. V usage is TRBV7-9 and J usage is TRBJ2-2, with 7 bases matching TRBD2. CDR1 and CDR2 (germline): SEHNR, FQNEAQ (reference sequence). V lost 5 bases, J lost 6 bases, and 6 bases stayed unmatched. The CDR3 has 14 amino acids. The CDR3 loop is CASSARDYSGELFF. CDR3 DNA, as far as it was read: TGTGCCAGCAGCGCCCGGGACTATTCCGGGGAG.

The sequenced CDR3 bases are TGCAGCGTTCAGGGGAACACTGAA. Translation gives CSVQGNTE. The entire CDR3 reads CSVQGNTEAFF. V usage is TRBV29-1 and J usage is TRBJ1-1, with D tentatively TRBD1 (5 bases). The CDR3 end falls 3 residues outside the read, so it is completed with the germline J gene. Trimming took 5 bases from V and 1 from J, leaving 5 bases between them. Germline V gives CDR1 SQVTM, CDR2 ANQGSEA. The CDR3 loop spans 11 amino acids.

On this clone itself: The read finishes 3 residues shy of the CDR3 end, and the germline J gene is used to complete it. This specimen includes other DNA sequences encoding the same CDR3. The chain links TRBV18 to TRBJ1-5; D remains ambiguous. The CDR3 is made up of 14 amino acids. Trimming removed 3 bases from V and 5 bases from J, with 11 bases in between. Germline CDR1 and CDR2: KGHSH and LQKENI. The CDR3 here is CASSPSGGDQPQHF. The part of the CDR3 DNA that was read is TGTGCCAGCTCACCTAGCGGTGGCGATCAGCCC.

About this clone itself: The CDR3 is cut off 3 residues early in the read; its end comes from the germline J gene. This rearrangement joins TRBV2 to TRBJ1-4; D is perhaps TRBD1 (5 bases). Per germline, CDR1 SNHLY and CDR2 FYNNEI. Trimming removed 6 bases from V and 8 bases from J, with 13 bases in between. The CDR3 has 13 residues. This CDR3 is CASRLGVTEKLFF. The CDR3 DNA, read in part, is TGTGCCAGCAGATTAGGGGTGACCGAAAAA.